The rows below give T cell receptor beta chains drawn from one sample of a study of T cell responses to AZD1222 COVID-19 vaccine. Libraries were prepared by immunoSEQ multiplex PCR; TCRdb keeps only in-frame clonotypes and omits some of them. Of under 30,000 clones detected, about 90% appear once; the ten largest clones hold roughly 8.4%. Sequences were derived from peripheral blood, sampled 28 days after the second AZD1222 dose. The receptors shown here come from an adult who received the AZD1222 COVID-19 vaccine. Each CDR3 is given with its conserved first and last residue. D genes are given only for firm matches. Part of the rows lack a size; the others show once, few, many or a class for expanded clones.

J gene,V gene,D gene,clone size,CDR3 protein,CDR3 DNA
TRBJ2-6,TRBV21-1,-,-,CASSRRVLGTGEFSGANVLTF,TGTGCCAGCAGCAGAAGGGTTCTAGGGACAGGGGAGTTCTCTGGGGCCAACGTCCTGACTTTC
TRBJ2-7,TRBV5-1,TRBD1,-,CASSLGGQGSHEQYF,TGCGCCAGCAGCTTGGGGGGACAGGGATCCCACGAGCAGTACTTC
TRBJ2-4,TRBV12-3/TRBV12-4,-,-,CASSLRNIQYF,TGTGCCAGCAGTTTAAGGAACATTCAGTACTTC
TRBJ2-7,TRBV3-1/TRBV3-2,TRBD1,-,CASSPPGTGIHDEQYF,TGTGCCAGCAGCCCTCCCGGGACAGGGATCCACGACGAGCAGTACTTC
TRBJ2-7,TRBV11-3,-,-,CASSSHSPVGEQYF,TGTGCCAGCAGCTCGCACAGTCCCGTGGGGGAGCAGTACTTC
TRBJ1-5,TRBV7-2,-,-,CASSANQGREPQHF,TGTGCCAGCAGCGCTAACCAGGGGAGGGAGCCCCAGCATTTT
TRBJ2-2,TRBV28,-,once,CASSLRQNTGELFF,TGTGCCAGCAGTTTAAGGCAGAACACCGGGGAGCTGTTTTTT
TRBJ2-2,TRBV7-3,-,once,CASSQGGTGELFF,TGTGCCAGCAGCCAAGGGGGTACCGGGGAGCTGTTTTTT
TRBJ1-3,TRBV5-1,-,-,CASRLAPTALTSGNTIYF,TGCGCCAGCAGGCTGGCCCCAACGGCTCTGACCTCTGGAAACACCATATATTTT
TRBJ2-2,TRBV15,-,-,CATSSRDSAGELFF,TGTGCCACCAGCAGCAGGGATTCGGCCGGGGAGCTGTTTTTT
TRBJ2-7,TRBV30,TRBD1,once,CAWLSKQGISYEQYF,TGTGCCTGGCTTAGTAAACAGGGGATTTCCTACGAGCAGTACTTC
TRBJ2-5,TRBV7-9,-,-,CASSLSPGGWETQYF,TGTGCCAGCAGCCTATCGCCCGGAGGCTGGGAGACCCAGTACTTC
TRBJ1-1,TRBV7-9,TRBD1,-,CASSLSGGQGGTEAFF,TGTGCCAGCAGCTTAAGCGGGGGACAGGGTGGGACTGAAGCTTTCTTT
TRBJ1-5,TRBV6-5,-,-,CASSPHFKHQPQHF,TGTGCCAGCAGTCCCCACTTCAAGCATCAGCCCCAGCATTTT
TRBJ1-6,TRBV5-1,-,-,CASSLQNQGRPGGAPLHF,TGCGCCAGCAGCTTACAAAATCAGGGACGCCCGGGTGGGGCACCCCTCCACTTT
TRBJ2-7,TRBV11-2,-,-,CASSFRTEGEQYF,TGTGCCAGCAGCTTTAGAACCGAGGGGGAGCAGTACTTC
TRBJ1-3,TRBV25-1,-,-,CASSEGSTAGNTIYF,TGTGCCAGCAGTGAAGGCTCAACCGCTGGAAACACCATATATTTT
TRBJ1-2,TRBV27,TRBD1,-,CASRNRTGSYGYTF,TGTGCCAGCAGGAACCGGACAGGAAGTTATGGCTACACCTTC
TRBJ2-3,TRBV27,-,-,CASSFSRTDTQYF,TGTGCCAGCAGTTTCTCCCGCACAGATACGCAGTATTTT
TRBJ1-6,TRBV28,TRBD1,few,CASNRYRGSYNSPLHF,TGTGCCAGTAACCGTTACAGGGGCTCCTATAATTCACCCCTCCACTTT
TRBJ1-1,TRBV6-5,-,-,CASRRGGSVNTEAFF,TGTGCCAGCAGAAGGGGGGGCTCCGTGAACACTGAAGCTTTCTTT
TRBJ2-1,TRBV14,TRBD1,-,CASSPTGDEQFF,TGTGCCAGCAGCCCCACAGGGGATGAGCAGTTCTTC
TRBJ2-3,TRBV9,-,-,CASSGRLSTDTQYF,TGTGCCAGCAGCGGGAGGCTAAGCACAGATACGCAGTATTTT
TRBJ1-4,TRBV24-1,TRBD1,-,CATSDPRQGDEKLFF,TGTGCCACCAGTGACCCACGACAGGGCGATGAAAAACTGTTTTTT
TRBJ2-1,TRBV6-4,TRBD2,-,CASSDYSGSQYNEQFF,TGTGCCAGCAGTGACTATAGCGGGAGCCAATACAATGAGCAGTTCTTC
TRBJ2-3,TRBV4-1,TRBD2,-,CASSQGAERGGAQYF,TGCGCCAGCAGCCAAGGAGCTGAGCGGGGGGGTGCGCAGTATTTT
TRBJ2-5,TRBV5-1,-,-,CASSTTQETQYF,TGCGCCAGCAGCACTACACAAGAGACCCAGTACTTC
TRBJ1-6,TRBV9,-,-,CASSVEGNSPLHF,TGTGCCAGCAGCGTCGAAGGGAATTCACCCCTCCACTTT
TRBJ1-3,TRBV12-5,-,-,CASGSQWGSGNTIYF,TGTGCTAGTGGTTCCCAATGGGGGAGTGGTAACACCATATATTTT
TRBJ2-1,TRBV28,-,few,CASSLQIGFNEQFF,TGTGCCAGCAGCCTCCAGATAGGGTTCAATGAGCAGTTCTTC
TRBJ1-5,TRBV7-6,TRBD1,-,CASSLGQGGHQPQHF,TGTGCCAGCAGCTTGGGACAGGGGGGTCATCAGCCCCAGCATTTT
TRBJ1-1,TRBV9,-,-,CASSVVIGGNAFF,TGTGCCAGCAGCGTAGTCATAGGGGGTAATGCTTTCTTT
TRBJ1-5,TRBV7-2,-,-,CASSLATGNQPQHF,TGTGCCAGCAGCTTAGCTACGGGCAATCAGCCCCAGCATTTT